The 18 T cell receptor beta chains below come from one sample, sequenced in a study of CD8 T cells in ankylosing spondylitis. TCRdb processed the 5' RACE reads anew with MiXCR; each CDR3 protein has one entry. Altogether a few hundred thousand distinct CDR3 sequences are present, 15% to 20% being singletons, with the ten largest covering more than 25%. Source material: blood, either unsorted or a sorted T cell fraction (not recorded which). These receptors all come from a male donor with ankylosing spondylitis or in good health (not recorded which).

The table lists this clonotype with a few counts. The chain uses TRBV4-2 and TRBJ2-7, with TRBD1 matching over 11 bases. The germline V gene encodes CDR1 LGHNA and CDR2 YNFKEQ. The CDR3 runs to 15 residues. V lost 4 bases, J lost 7 bases, and 9 bases stayed unmatched. CDR3 protein: CASSLHRDRGSEQYF. DNA of the CDR3: TGTGCCAGCAGCCTCCACCGGGACAGGGGGAGTGAGCAGTACTTC.

This clonotype was detected many times. The gene calls are TRBV14 and TRBJ2-1; 10 bases align to TRBD2. The CDR3 consists of 15 residues. The V gene's germline CDR1 is SGHDN and CDR2 FVKESK. After removal of 3 bases from V and 5 bases from J, the junction contained 4 bases not matched to a gene. The CDR3 DNA is TGTGCCAGCAGCCAGGAGACTAGCGGGCACAATGAGCAGTTCTTC. This codes for CASSQETSGHNEQFF.

This clonotype was counted a few times. The V and J genes are TRBV29-1 and TRBJ2-7; tentative D call: TRBD2 (5 bases). Looked up from germline, CDR1 is SQVTM and CDR2 is ANQGSEA. Trimming stripped 2 bases from V and 3 bases from J, with 14 bases between. The CDR3 contains 14 residues. As DNA, the CDR3 is TGCAGCGTTGAATCGGGGTCAGGCGACTACGAGCAGTACTTC. Protein: CSVESGSGDYEQYF.

This clonotype has only a few counts. The J gene is TRBJ2-3, the V gene TRBV6-1, with D perhaps matching TRBD1 (6 bases). The V and J ends lost 6 bases and 0 bases respectively, with 16 bases between them. This CDR3 is 16 amino acids long. Germline V lookup: CDR1 MNHNS, CDR2 SASEGT. In DNA form, the CDR3 reads TGTGCCAGCAGCTGGACAGTCTCGTCTAGCACAGATACGCAGTATTTT. Translating gives CASSWTVSSSTDTQYF.

This clonotype occurred a few times. V is TRBV29-1 and J is TRBJ2-1, with D uncertain. CDR3 length: 12 residues. Germline CDR1 and CDR2: SQVTM and ANQGSEA. Deletions cut 6 bases from V and 4 bases from J, with 10 bases between. The CDR3 DNA reads TGCAGCGTCCGATCCGTGTACAATGAGCAGTTCTTC. It yields the protein CSVRSVYNEQFF.

This clonotype was seen at least ten times. V usage is TRBV4-1 and J usage is TRBJ2-7; 9 bases fit TRBD2. The CDR3 has 16 residues. V dropped 1 base and J dropped 2; count of bases not matched to a gene: 6. CDR1 is MGHRA, CDR2 YSYEKL, per germline. The CDR3 DNA is TGCGCCAGCAGCCAAGGACTAGCGGTAGGGACCTACGAGCAGTACTTC. Translation gives CASSQGLAVGTYEQYF.

CDR3: CSVVEWEGTANEQFF. The DNA for the CDR3 is TGCAGCGTTGTTGAATGGGAGGGGACGGCTAATGAGCAGTTCTTC. The V gene is TRBV29-1, the J gene TRBJ2-1; 7 nucleotides match TRBD2. Germline V gene lookup returns CDR1 SQVTM and CDR2 ANQGSEA. The CDR3 runs to 15 residues. V was clipped by 4 bases and J by 7 bases; unmatched bases: 13.

This clonotype was observed a few times. The chain couples TRBV6-5 to TRBJ2-1; the match to TRBD2 covers 11 bases. The CDR3 contains 16 residues. V dropped 0 bases and J dropped 7; count of bases not matched to a gene: 5. The germline V gene encodes CDR1 MNHEY and CDR2 SVGAGI. The CDR3 DNA is TGTGCCAGCAGTTACTCTAGCGGGAGGGCCACTAATGAGCAGTTCTTC. Translating it yields CASSYSSGRATNEQFF.

V gene TRBV4-2 combines with J gene TRBJ2-1; 14 positions agree with TRBD2. The CDR3 is made up of 17 amino acids. Germline assignment: CDR1 LGHNA and CDR2 YNFKEQ. The junction had 6 bases not matched to a gene; V was cut back by 0 bases and J by 8 bases. CDR3 coding DNA: TGTGCCAGCAGCCAAGATTGGGGGACTAGCGGGAGCGATGAGCAGTTCTTC. It specifies CASSQDWGTSGSDEQFF.

Only a few counts were recorded for this clonotype. V gene TRBV5-1 combines with J gene TRBJ2-7; no reliable D call. The CDR3 runs to 17 residues. The germline CDR1 and CDR2 sequences are SGHRS and YFSETQ. V lost 0 bases, J lost 2 bases, and 18 bases lay in between. The CDR3: CASSLGDGPYLPYEQYF. CDR3 in DNA: TGCGCCAGCAGCTTGGGTGACGGACCCTACTTACCCTACGAGCAGTACTTC.

The sample holds many counts of this clonotype. The rearrangement uses TRBV20-1 and TRBJ2-7; D is ambiguous. The CDR3 totals 12 residues. The germline V gene encodes CDR1 DFQATT and CDR2 SNEGSKA (reference sequence). V was shortened by 0 bases and J by 5 bases, with 8 bases between the two germline ends. The CDR3 reads CSARDPINEQYF. As DNA, the CDR3 is TGCAGTGCTAGAGACCCTATCAACGAGCAGTACTTC.

CDR3 nucleotides: TGTGCCAGCAGCTTAGGGGGCGGGAGACCCACCTACAATGAGCAGTTCTTC. This gives the protein CASSLGGGRPTYNEQFF. J is TRBJ2-1 and V is TRBV7-8, with 7 bases lining up with TRBD2. J was trimmed by 2 bases and V by 1 base; bases with no gene match: 8. The CDR3 consists of 17 residues. Per the germline V gene, CDR1 is SGHVS and CDR2 is FQNEAQ.

This chain connects TRBV5-1 to TRBJ2-1; the match to TRBD2 covers 7 bases. The CDR3 length is 16 residues. The germline gives CDR1 SGHRS, CDR2 YFSETQ. V was clipped by 1 base and J by 0 bases; unmatched bases: 4. CDR3 bases: TGCGCCAGCAGCTTGTACGGGACTAACTCCTACAATGAGCAGTTCTTC. Translating gives CASSLYGTNSYNEQFF.

V gene TRBV4-3 combines with J gene TRBJ2-7; possibly TRBD2 for D (5 bases). The germline CDR1 and CDR2 sequences are LGHNA and YSLEER. The CDR3 has 15 residues. V lost 0 bases and J 1 base, leaving 10 bases between the germline ends. For the CDR3, the DNA is TGCGCCAGCAGCCAAGATCTTGGGAGTTCCTACGAGCAGTACTTC. Amino acid sequence: CASSQDLGSSYEQYF.

This clonotype was seen only a few times. The chain has TRBV3-1 and TRBJ2-7; 12 bases map to TRBD2. Trimming removed 5 bases from V and 7 bases from J; junction bases left unmatched: 9. Germline V CDR1 and CDR2: LGHDT, YNNKEL (reference sequence). The CDR3 extends over 15 amino acids. The CDR3 coding sequence is TGTGCCAGCAGCGGCCCTAGCGGGAGGGCCGATGAGCAGTACTTC. Translation gives CASSGPSGRADEQYF.

This clonotype showed up just a few times. This chain links TRBV9 with TRBJ2-1; the match to TRBD2 covers 12 bases. The germline V gene encodes CDR1 SGDLS and CDR2 YYNGEE. The CDR3 totals 16 residues. The junction had 2 bases not matched to a gene; V was cut back by 0 bases and J by 4 bases. The CDR3 reads CASSVETSGRYNEQFF. The CDR3 coding sequence is TGTGCCAGCAGCGTAGAAACTAGCGGGAGGTACAATGAGCAGTTCTTC.

This clonotype has just a few counts. This rearrangement joins TRBV29-1 to TRBJ2-3; no definite D call. CDR1 and CDR2 (germline): SQVTM, ANQGSEA. With 5 bases removed from V and 4 bases from J, the gap between germline ends came to 19 bases. This CDR3 region has 15 residues. The CDR3 DNA reads as TGCAGCGTTCCCTACAGCCTGGTGGGCGCAGATACGCAGTATTTT. Protein product: CSVPYSLVGADTQYF.

This clonotype was observed a few times. The gene calls are TRBV20-1 and TRBJ2-7, with D possibly matching TRBD2 (5 bases). V lost 3 bases to trimming and J lost 2 bases, with 14 bases between them. Germline-derived CDR1 and CDR2 are DFQATT and SNEGSKA (reference sequence). CDR3 length: 14 amino acids. The CDR3 region is CSASVDAGPYEQYF. The CDR3 region has the DNA TGCAGTGCTAGTGTAGATGCGGGTCCCTACGAGCAGTACTTC.